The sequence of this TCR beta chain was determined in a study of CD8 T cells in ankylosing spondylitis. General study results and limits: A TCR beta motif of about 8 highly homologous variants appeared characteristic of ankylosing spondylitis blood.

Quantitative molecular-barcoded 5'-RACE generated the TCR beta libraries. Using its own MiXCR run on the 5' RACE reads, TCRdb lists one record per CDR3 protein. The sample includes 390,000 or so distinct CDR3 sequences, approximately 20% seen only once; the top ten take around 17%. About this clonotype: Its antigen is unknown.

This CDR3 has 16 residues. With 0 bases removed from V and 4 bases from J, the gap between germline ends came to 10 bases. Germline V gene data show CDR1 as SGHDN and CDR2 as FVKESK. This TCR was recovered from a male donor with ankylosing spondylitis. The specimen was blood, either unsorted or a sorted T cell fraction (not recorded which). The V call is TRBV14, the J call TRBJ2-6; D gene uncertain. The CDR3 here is CASSQDRSPGANVLTF. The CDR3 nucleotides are TGTGCCAGCAGCCAAGATCGATCGCCCGGGGCCAACGTCCTGACTTTC.